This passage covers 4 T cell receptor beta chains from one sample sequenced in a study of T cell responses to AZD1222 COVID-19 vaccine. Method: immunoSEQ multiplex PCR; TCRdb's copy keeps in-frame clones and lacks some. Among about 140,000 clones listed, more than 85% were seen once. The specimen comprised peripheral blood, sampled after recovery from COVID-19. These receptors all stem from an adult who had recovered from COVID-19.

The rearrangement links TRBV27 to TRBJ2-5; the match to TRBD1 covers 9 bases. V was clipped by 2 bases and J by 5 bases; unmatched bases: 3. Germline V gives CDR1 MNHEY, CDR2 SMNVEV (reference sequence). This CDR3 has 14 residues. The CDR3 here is CASSLLGQGETQYF. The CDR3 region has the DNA TGTGCCAGCAGTTTACTCGGACAGGGGGAGACCCAGTACTTC.

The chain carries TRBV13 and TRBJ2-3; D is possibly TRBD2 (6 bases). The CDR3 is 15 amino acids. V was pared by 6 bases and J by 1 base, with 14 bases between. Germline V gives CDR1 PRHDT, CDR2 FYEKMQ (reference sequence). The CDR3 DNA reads TGTGCCAGCAGTCTAGCGTGGGACGGCACAGATACGCAGTATTTT. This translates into CASSLAWDGTDTQYF.

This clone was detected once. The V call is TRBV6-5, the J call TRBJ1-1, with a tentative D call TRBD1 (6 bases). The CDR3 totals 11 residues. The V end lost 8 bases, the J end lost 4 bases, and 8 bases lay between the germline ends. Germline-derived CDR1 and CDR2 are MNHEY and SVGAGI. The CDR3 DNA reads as TGTGCCAGCTACAGGGCCACTGAAGCTTTCTTT. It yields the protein CASYRATEAFF.

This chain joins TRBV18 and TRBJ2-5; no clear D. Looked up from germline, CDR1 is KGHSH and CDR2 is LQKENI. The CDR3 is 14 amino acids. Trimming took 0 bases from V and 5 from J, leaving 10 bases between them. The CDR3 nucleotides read TGTGCCAGCTCACCACCCTTCGGTGGTGAGACCCAGTACTTC. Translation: CASSPPFGGETQYF.